The sequence of this TCR beta chain was determined in a study of CD8+CD57+ T cells in acquired aplastic anemia. CDR3 size: 13 residues. The V and J ends lost 6 bases and 5 bases respectively, with 10 bases between them. From germline, CDR1 is MGHDK and CDR2 SYGVNS. With respect to this clonotype: What it recognizes is unknown.

Profiling that covered TCR beta VDJ and CDR3 relied on genomic DNA as its template. One entry per CDR3 protein, called by TCRdb with MiXCR from the reads. The sample lists about 150,000 distinct CDR3 sequences; less than 50% were seen once. All sequencing subjects had displayed CD8+CD57+ cell expansion on flow cytometry. Patients were therapy-naive when their blood was sampled. Study results and limitations: In common between the patients and the controls were around 29 CD8+ CDR3 sequences.

The sample consisted of sorted CD4+, CD8+, or CD8+CD57+ T cells (not recorded which) from PBMCs. The sequence was collected from a human donor with aplastic anemia. The chain carries TRBV25-1 and TRBJ1-4; a weak D match, TRBD1 (6 bases). The chain's CDR3 is CASRRTENEKLFF. CDR3 nucleotide sequence: TGTGCCAGCAGGAGGACAGAGAATGAAAAACTGTTTTTT.